The 2 T cell receptor beta chains below all came from one sample that was sequenced in a study of Ad26.COV2.S vaccination and SARS-CoV-2 variants. Profiling relied on immunoSEQ multiplex PCR, and the TCRdb table lists in-frame clones only, not all of them. The table includes hundreds of thousands of clones, about 91% detected once. The sample's treatment: about 20 received Ad26.COV2.S at low or high dose, single or two shots; 5 received placebo; per-sample allocation not given. It was on day 63 after the first vaccine or placebo injection that samples were taken. The input for sequencing was peripheral blood, taken in a trial of Ad26.COV2.S vaccine versus placebo. The receptors derive from a person between 18 and 60 years old who received the Ad26.COV2.S COVID-19 vaccine or a placebo.

There are a few counts of this clone. V and J are TRBV28 and TRBJ2-5; no clear D. The CDR3 has 15 residues. Trimming took off 7 bases at V and 4 bases at J, with 19 bases between the two ends. CDR1 and CDR2 (germline): MDHEN, SYDVKM. CDR3 nucleotides: TGTGCCAGCATAGGTGACCGGGCCAAAGGAGAGACCCAGTACTTC. This gives the protein CASIGDRAKGETQYF.

The chain employs TRBV9 and TRBJ2-7; 7 bases fit TRBD2. CDR3 length: 13 amino acids. V lost 4 bases to trimming and J lost 5 bases; unmatched junction nucleotides: 6. Per germline, CDR1 SGDLS and CDR2 YYNGEE. CDR3 sequence reads: CASSLVGGNEQYF. The CDR3 coding sequence is TGTGCCAGCAGCCTTGTCGGGGGGAACGAGCAGTACTTC.